This is a list of T cell receptor beta chains from one sample in a study of shared clonotypes between healthy human individuals. Clones were sequenced by immunoSEQ multiplex PCR, and TCRdb holds only the in-frame ones, with some missing. The sample has some 200,000 clones, just under 95% seen once. Specimen: naive CD4+ T cells sorted from blood. The origin of the receptors is a woman in her 30s in good health. CDR3s include the opening cysteine and the closing phenylalanine or tryptophan. D genes are given only for firm matches. Rows give clone size only sometimes, using once, few, many, or a class for an expanded clone.

V gene	clone size	J gene	D gene	CDR3 DNA	CDR3 protein
TRBV6-4	-	TRBJ2-6	-	TGTGCCAGCAGTCCAGACTCTGGGGCCAACGTCCTGACTTTC	CASSPDSGANVLTF
TRBV18	-	TRBJ1-6	TRBD1	TGTGCCAGCTCACGCTCCGGGACAGGGGAAAATTCACCCCTCCACTTT	CASSRSGTGENSPLHF
TRBV5-4	-	TRBJ2-7	-	TGTGCCAGCAGCTATAGTGGCCGGGGTTCCTACGAGCAGTACTTC	CASSYSGRGSYEQYF
TRBV28	-	TRBJ1-3	-	TGTGCCAGTGGGTACTTTAGCTCTGGAAACACCATATATTTT	CASGYFSSGNTIYF
TRBV5-8	-	TRBJ2-7	TRBD2	TGTGCCAGCAGTCCCGGGACTAGTCGGTACGAGCAGTACTTC	CASSPGTSRYEQYF
TRBV6-5	-	TRBJ2-7	-	TGTGCCAGCCGAGCAGTTCAGGGGTCCTACGAGCAGTACTTC	CASRAVQGSYEQYF
TRBV5-1	-	TRBJ2-7	-	TGCGCCAGCAGCTTGGTGGCAGGAGACCTCTCCGAGCAGTACTTC	CASSLVAGDLSEQYF
TRBV18	-	TRBJ2-2	TRBD2	TGTGCCAGCTCACCACCGGGACTAGCGGGAGGGCCAGCCGGGGAGCTGTTTTTT	CASSPPGLAGGPAGELFF
TRBV28	-	TRBJ1-1	-	TGTGCCAGCAGTCCTCAGGGGTTCACTGAAGCTTTCTTT	CASSPQGFTEAFF
TRBV9	once	TRBJ2-5	-	TGTGCCAGCAGCGTAGCTGGGGGGGAGACCCAGTACTTC	CASSVAGGETQYF
TRBV2	-	TRBJ2-2	-	TGTGCCAGCAGTGTCGATATCGCGAACACCGGGGAGCTGTTTTTT	CASSVDIANTGELFF
TRBV2	few	TRBJ1-5	-	TGTGCCAGCAGTGGTGGGCCGGAACAGCCCCAGCATTTT	CASSGGPEQPQHF
TRBV10-1	-	TRBJ2-7	-	TGCGCCAGCAGTGAACGGGAGTCGGGCGAGCAGTACTTC	CASSERESGEQYF
TRBV7-2	-	TRBJ2-3	-	TGTGCCAGCAGCTCCCAGGCAGGGGGGGATACGCAGTATTTT	CASSSQAGGDTQYF
TRBV9	-	TRBJ2-3	-	TGTGCCAGCAGCGGGGTTCAGGGGTCTGGAACAGATACGCAGTATTTT	CASSGVQGSGTDTQYF
TRBV10-3	-	TRBJ2-7	-	TGTGCCATCAGTGAGTCTCCAGGATACTCCTACGAGCAGTACTTC	CAISESPGYSYEQYF
TRBV9	once	TRBJ1-2	-	TGTGCCAGCAGCGTAGGGACAGCCCCCTATGGCTACACCTTC	CASSVGTAPYGYTF
TRBV28	once	TRBJ2-7	-	TGTGCCAGCAGTGACAGCGGACCCCGCTACGAGCAGTACTTC	CASSDSGPRYEQYF
TRBV27	-	TRBJ2-7	-	TGTGCCAGCATGAGTCAAAGCTCCTACGAGCAGTACTTC	CASMSQSSYEQYF
TRBV11-2	once	TRBJ1-4	TRBD1	TGTGCCAGCAGTAGACAGGGGTTAACTAATGAAAAACTGTTTTTT	CASSRQGLTNEKLFF
TRBV28	-	TRBJ2-3	-	TGTGCCAGCAGTCGCACGGGGACGGGAGATACGCAGTATTTT	CASSRTGTGDTQYF
TRBV25-1	-	TRBJ2-5	-	TGTGCCAGCAGTGAATGGCAGGGAACCCAAGAGACCCAGTACTTC	CASSEWQGTQETQYF
TRBV7-8	few	TRBJ1-3	-	TGTGCCAGCAGCTTAGAGGTTGATGGAAACACCATATATTTT	CASSLEVDGNTIYF
TRBV11-2	-	TRBJ2-2	-	TGTGCCAGCAGCTTCCGGAGAGTGGGAGCGGTTCCCGGGGAGCTGTTTTTT	CASSFRRVGAVPGELFF
TRBV4-1	once	TRBJ2-7	TRBD1	TGCGCCAGCAGCCGGGGACAGGTCCCCTACGAGCAGTACTTC	CASSRGQVPYEQYF
TRBV19	-	TRBJ2-3	TRBD2	TGTGCCAGTAGTGCTCCGCGGGAGTCGGCCACAGATACGCAGTATTTT	CASSAPRESATDTQYF
TRBV5-1	-	TRBJ1-1	-	TGCGCCAGCAGCGGGGGACGGGGTGAAGCTTTCTTT	CASSGGRGEAFF
TRBV6-5	-	TRBJ2-7	TRBD1	TGTGCCAGCACCACCAAACAGGGGGTCCTCGAGCAGTACTTC	CASTTKQGVLEQYF
TRBV11-2	-	TRBJ1-4	-	TGTGCCAGCAGCTTAGATTGGGGGGCAACTAATGAAAAACTGTTTTTT	CASSLDWGATNEKLFF
TRBV25-1	few	TRBJ2-7	TRBD1	TGTGCCAGCGGTAGTGGACAGGGGTACGAGCAGTACTTC	CASGSGQGYEQYF
TRBV6-5	-	TRBJ2-5	TRBD2	TGTGCCAGCAGGACTAGCGGGGAAATTCAAGAGACCCAGTACTTC	CASRTSGEIQETQYF
TRBV4-2	-	TRBJ2-2	TRBD2	TGTGCCAGCAGCCAAGGAACTAGCGGGAGTATCCCCGGGGAGCTGTTTTTT	CASSQGTSGSIPGELFF
TRBV5-1	-	TRBJ2-1	TRBD2	TGCGCCAGCAGCCCGGGACTAGCGTATTCCTACAATGAGCAGTTCTTC	CASSPGLAYSYNEQFF
TRBV28	-	TRBJ1-3	-	TGTGCCAGCAGTTCGATTCCGGGATTGAGAAACACCATATATTTT	CASSSIPGLRNTIYF
TRBV19	-	TRBJ2-7	-	TGTGCCAGTAGTATCAGCAGGGGAAACTACGAGCAGTACTTC	CASSISRGNYEQYF
TRBV19	-	TRBJ2-7	TRBD1	TGTGCCAGTAGTATCCGACAGGGGATCGACGAGCAGTACTTC	CASSIRQGIDEQYF
TRBV2	few	TRBJ2-7	-	TGTGCCAGCGCGAAGGAAAGGGTGTACGAGCAGTACTTC	CASAKERVYEQYF
TRBV5-1	-	TRBJ2-3	TRBD2	TGCGCCAGCACCTTTGCGGGAGGATTCACAGATACGCAGTATTTT	CASTFAGGFTDTQYF
TRBV10-3	-	TRBJ2-7	-	TGTGCCATCAGTGATAAGAAAAAAACTAGGAGCGTTCTGAGCTCCTACGAGCAGTACTTC	CAISDKKKTRSVLSSYEQYF
TRBV2	-	TRBJ2-6	-	TGTGCCAGCAGTGCCCGGCTATCAGGGGCCAACGTCCTGACTTTC	CASSARLSGANVLTF
TRBV9	once	TRBJ2-1	TRBD2	TGTGCCAGCAGCTCAGCAGCCGAGGCGACTAGCGGGAGGTCGTACAATGAGCAGTTCTTC	CASSSAAEATSGRSYNEQFF
TRBV4-1	-	TRBJ1-2	TRBD1	TGCGCCAGCAGCCCACGGACAGGTAGAGGATTCTATGGCTACACCTTC	CASSPRTGRGFYGYTF
TRBV9	-	TRBJ2-3	-	TGTGCCAGCAGCGTGGATGATTGGACTACGCAGTATTTT	CASSVDDWTTQYF
TRBV6-5	once	TRBJ2-7	-	TGTGCCAGCAGTTATGGTAGCGGTACCTACGAGCAGTACTTC	CASSYGSGTYEQYF
TRBV18	-	TRBJ2-3	-	TGTGCCAGCTCACCAGTGGTGTTGGGCACAGATACGCAGTATTTT	CASSPVVLGTDTQYF
TRBV7-2	-	TRBJ1-3	-	TGTGCCAGCAGCTTAGGAGAGGGAAACACCATATATTTT	CASSLGEGNTIYF
TRBV2	-	TRBJ1-1	-	TGTGCCACCCGAGCCCCAGGGAAGGCTGAAGCTTTCTTT	CATRAPGKAEAFF
TRBV29-1	-	TRBJ2-2	TRBD2	TGCAGCGTTGATAGTAGCGGTAGCGGGGGGAACACCGGGGAGCTGTTTTTT	CSVDSSGSGGNTGELFF
TRBV7-8	-	TRBJ1-1	TRBD1	TGTGCCAGCATCCCCTCGACAGGGGGACCCCCGGACACTGAAGCTTTCTTT	CASIPSTGGPPDTEAFF
TRBV9	-	TRBJ2-5	TRBD1	TGTGCCAGCAGCCCCCGGACAGGGGTTGGAGAGACCCAGTACTTC	CASSPRTGVGETQYF
TRBV29-1	-	TRBJ1-4	-	TGCAGCGTTGGCGATAACGGCAGGGGAAAGGAAAAACTGTTTTTT	CSVGDNGRGKEKLFF
TRBV15	once	TRBJ2-1	TRBD2	TGTGCCACCAGCAGGGAACCGGGACTAGCGGGTGGGTTGGGGCAGTTCTTC	CATSREPGLAGGLGQFF
TRBV27	-	TRBJ1-2	-	TGTGCCACCGCGAGCAGTTCAGACTATGGCTACACCTTC	CATASSSDYGYTF
TRBV6-5	-	TRBJ1-4	-	TGTGCCAGCAGTTACTCCGGGGCTGCTAATGAAAAACTGTTTTTT	CASSYSGAANEKLFF
TRBV5-1	once	TRBJ2-7	TRBD2	TGCGCCAGCAGCTCCTCGACTAGCGGGACAAACTCCTACGAGCAGTACTTC	CASSSSTSGTNSYEQYF